The 18 T cell receptor beta chains below were found in one sample sequenced in a study of shared clonotypes between healthy human individuals. Some clones are missing from TCRdb's copy, which holds only in-frame ones; the method was immunoSEQ multiplex PCR. The sample holds about 640,000 clones, 55% to 75% seen once. The source material was memory CD4+ T cells sorted from blood. Subset reported: CD45RA-negative fraction. These receptor sequences come from a woman aged 25 to 39 in good health.

This clone was seen a handful of times. The gene calls are TRBV7-3 and TRBJ2-3; D not resolved. The CDR3 is 13 amino acids. Deletions cut 4 bases from V and 4 bases from J, with 9 bases between. The V gene's germline CDR1 is SGHTA and CDR2 FQGTGA. The DNA for the CDR3 is TGTGCCAGCAGCTCCCCTGGGGCAGATACGCAGTATTTT. Translating it yields CASSSPGADTQYF. Together with reference TRBV7-3 and TRBJ2-3, the CDR3 gives the full variable domain: GAGVSQTPSNKVTEKGKYVELRCDPISGHTALYWYRQSLGQGPEFLIYFQGTGAADDSGLPNDRFFAVRPEGSVSTLKIQRTERGDSAVYLCASSSPGADTQYFGPGTRLTVL.

The DNA for the CDR3 is TGCGCCAGCGGACTAGCCCCCCAAAGAGGGAACACTGAAGCTTTCTTT. This translates into CASGLAPQRGNTEAFF. The chain joins TRBV5-1 to TRBJ1-1; no firm D call. CDR1 and CDR2 (germline): SGHRS, YFSETQ. The CDR3 sequence is 16 residues long. V was cut by 7 bases and J by 1 base, with 20 bases left in between.

The chain couples TRBV5-1 to TRBJ2-1, with D possibly TRBD1 on 6 matching bases. The V and J ends lost 5 bases and 5 bases respectively, with 14 bases between them. The V gene's germline CDR1 is SGHRS and CDR2 YFSETQ. The CDR3 sequence is 14 residues long. CDR3 nucleotide sequence: TGCGCCAGCAGTTCTGGGGGCGTAAACAATGAGCAGTTCTTC. Protein: CASSSGGVNNEQFF. Full variable domain (remainder filled in from reference TRBV5-1 and TRBJ2-1): KAGVTQTPRYLIKTRGQQVTLSCSPISGHRSVSWYQQTPGQGLQFLFEYFSETQRNKGNFPGRFSGRQFSNSRSEMNVSTLELGDSALYLCASSSGGVNNEQFFGPGTRLTVL.

This clone occurred a few times. V gene TRBV27 combines with J gene TRBJ2-3; 11 bases agree with TRBD2. Per the germline V gene, CDR1 is MNHEY and CDR2 is SMNVEV (reference sequence). V was pared by 5 bases and J by 5 bases, with 9 bases of the junction left unmatched. This CDR3 region has 16 residues. DNA for the CDR3: TGTGCCAGCAGTCGACTCGGGACTAGCGGCAAAGATACGCAGTATTTT. This encodes CASSRLGTSGKDTQYF.

The chain has TRBV28 and TRBJ1-3; TRBD1 is a possible D gene (5 bases). The V gene's germline CDR1 is MDHEN and CDR2 SYDVKM. This CDR3 is built from 15 residues. The V gene lost 6 bases and the J gene lost 0 bases, with 12 bases spanning the gap. In nucleotides, the CDR3 is TGTGCCAGCAGGCGAGCAGGGAGCTCTGGAAACACCATATATTTT. Its translation: CASRRAGSSGNTIYF.

The chain joins TRBV19 to TRBJ2-6; D may be TRBD1 (5 bases). V shed 7 bases and J shed 0 bases, with 13 bases lying between them. The length of the CDR3 is 16 residues. Germline lookup yields CDR1 LNHDA and CDR2 SQIVND (reference sequence). The CDR3 region has the DNA TGTGCCAGTAACAGCAGGGTCAGCTCTGGGGCCAACGTCCTGACTTTC. This encodes CASNSRVSSGANVLTF.

The CDR3 DNA reads as TGCGCCAGCAGTTTGAAGCGGGACTCCTACGAGCAGTACTTC. It specifies CASSLKRDSYEQYF. This chain joins TRBV10-2 and TRBJ2-7; TRBD2 matches 7 bases. V lost 5 bases and J lost 0; bases outside the gene matches: 4. CDR3 length equals 14 residues. CDR1 WSHSY and CDR2 SAAADI come from the germline V gene.

The table lists this clone with many counts. The V gene is TRBV29-1, the J gene TRBJ2-5; D is uncertain. Germline CDR1 reads SQVTM; CDR2 reads ANQGSEA. Trimming took off 3 bases at V and 13 bases at J, with 12 bases between the two ends. The CDR3 has 10 residues. CDR3 sequence: CSVEDEWRYF. The CDR3 DNA reads TGCAGCGTTGAGGACGAATGGAGGTACTTC.

Ten or more counts support this clone. The chain is built from TRBV2 and TRBJ2-7, with a tentative D call TRBD1 (6 bases). V lost 7 bases to trimming and J lost 1 base, with 17 bases between them. Germline V gene data show CDR1 as SNHLY and CDR2 as FYNNEI. This CDR3 spans 15 amino acids. CDR3: CASTVPAGVSYEQYF. CDR3 DNA sequence: TGTGCCAGCACAGTCCCGGCAGGGGTTTCCTACGAGCAGTACTTC.

The chain carries TRBV27 and TRBJ1-1; no clear D. Germline values: CDR1 MNHEY, CDR2 SMNVEV (reference sequence). CDR3 length: 17 residues. The V and J ends lost 6 bases and 1 base respectively, with 21 bases between them. CDR3 DNA sequence: TGTGCCAGCAGGGCTTTACGGTATCTCCCCCAGAACACTGAAGCTTTCTTT. This gives the protein CASRALRYLPQNTEAFF.

V gene TRBV14 combines with J gene TRBJ2-5, with 9 bases fitting TRBD2. Trimming at V came to 3 bases and at J to 4 bases, leaving 9 bases not matched to a gene. Germline V lookup: CDR1 SGHDN, CDR2 FVKESK. The CDR3 is 16 amino acids. This CDR3 reads CASSHERRREGETQYF. DNA for the CDR3: TGTGCCAGCAGCCACGAAAGGCGGCGGGAGGGAGAGACCCAGTACTTC.

Points on this clone: Distinct nucleotide sequences in the sample also encode this CDR3. The chain carries TRBV5-8 and TRBJ1-2; 7 bases match TRBD1. The germline V gene encodes CDR1 SGHTS and CDR2 YDEGEE. The CDR3 length is 13 residues. V lost 3 bases, J lost 4 bases, and 3 bases stayed unmatched. The CDR3 reads CASSSTGVYGYTF. CDR3 in DNA: TGTGCCAGCAGCTCCACAGGGGTCTATGGCTACACCTTC.

A word on this clone: A much larger clone lies one base from this, so it may be a read error. This chain uses TRBV10-3 with TRBJ2-2; no definite D call. CDR3 length: 12 amino acids. V lost 7 bases to trimming and J lost 9 bases, with 12 bases between them. Germline-derived CDR1 and CDR2 are ENHRY and SYGVKD. The chain's CDR3 is CAITASWRELFF. The CDR3 DNA is TGTGCCATCACCGCTAGTTGGAGGGAGCTGTTTTTT.

The chain joins TRBV9 to TRBJ2-1; TRBD2 matches 7 bases. The CDR3 consists of 14 residues. From germline, CDR1 is SGDLS and CDR2 YYNGEE. V was clipped by 2 bases and J by 8 bases; unmatched bases: 7. DNA of the CDR3: TGTGCCAGCAGCGTCGGCGGGGGATCAGATGAGCAGTTCTTC. It codes for CASSVGGGSDEQFF.

In its sample, this clone was seen a few times. J is TRBJ2-5 and V is TRBV7-8; TRBD2 might be the D (5 bases). CDR3 length equals 16 residues. V was pared by 0 bases and J by 5 bases, with 16 bases between. The germline V gene encodes CDR1 SGHVS and CDR2 FQNEAQ. The CDR3 DNA is TGTGCCAGCAGCTTAGCAACCCTTAGCGTTCAGGAGACCCAGTACTTC. Its translation is CASSLATLSVQETQYF. The full variable domain, rest sourced from reference TRBV7-8 and TRBJ2-5, is GAGVSQSPRYKVAKRGQDVALRCDPISGHVSLFWYQQALGQGPEFLTYFQNEAQLDKSGLPSDRFFAERPEGSVSTLKIQRTQQEDSAVYLCASSLATLSVQETQYFGPGTRLLVL.

The chain has TRBV4-1 and TRBJ2-7; D possibly corresponds to TRBD1 (6 bases). V lost 2 bases to trimming and J lost 4 bases, with 12 bases between them. CDR3 size: 14 residues. Germline loops: CDR1 MGHRA, CDR2 YSYEKL. The CDR3 loop is CASSQRTDLYEQYF. In DNA form, the CDR3 reads TGCGCCAGCAGCCAAAGGACAGACCTTTACGAGCAGTACTTC.

The J gene is TRBJ2-5, the V gene TRBV27; 9 bases match TRBD2. From germline, CDR1 is MNHEY and CDR2 SMNVEV (reference sequence). The ends lost 3 bases at V and 5 bases at J; junction bases unmatched: 13. This CDR3 comprises 17 residues. The CDR3 region has the DNA TGTGCCAGCAGTTTTAAACCGAAGCGGGAGGAGGGGGAGACCCAGTACTTC. Translation gives CASSFKPKREEGETQYF.

The CDR3 bases are TGTGCCAGCAGGTCATTTGGGAGCACAGATACGCAGTATTTT. As protein: CASRSFGSTDTQYF. The rearrangement uses TRBV6-5 and TRBJ2-3, with D unclear. Trimming shortened V by 6 bases and J by 0 bases, and 10 bases separated the two germline ends. This CDR3 is 14 amino acids long. Per germline, CDR1 MNHEY and CDR2 SVGAGI.